This T cell receptor beta chain comes out of a study of response to subunit inactivated influenza vaccine. Whole-study results and caveats: The study's authors posited that every seasonal influenza vaccination enlists few new T cells.

TCRdb passed the RT-PCR reads through MiXCR, listing each CDR3 protein once. The sample records about 830,000 distinct CDR3 sequences, approximately 18% being singletons. This clonotype was seen just once. Its antigen is not identified. The material sequenced was PBMCs from blood, taken about 5 days after vaccination. This sequence was found in a man in his fifties or sixties who received an inactivated influenza vaccine.

The CDR3 loop is CSAPTGTAFYEQYF. In DNA, the CDR3 is TGCAGTGCTCCCACCGGGACAGCTTTCTACGAGCAGTACTTC. The genes are TRBV20-1 and TRBJ2-7; 7 nucleotides agree with TRBD1. CDR1 is DFQATT and CDR2 is SNEGSKA in the germline V gene (reference sequence). CDR3 length equals 14 residues. J was trimmed by 3 bases and V by 5 bases; bases with no gene match: 10.